Listed below are T cell receptor beta chains from one sample, sequenced in a study of cytotoxic CD8 clonotypes in ibrutinib-treated CLL. Data came from immunoSEQ multiplex PCR; TCRdb stores just in-frame clones and leaves some out. The table has some 120,000 clones, about 50% seen once; the top ten hold 37%. The source was PBMCs, collected after 24 months of ibrutinib treatment. The source is a human donor with chronic lymphocytic leukemia. Each CDR3 is given with its conserved first and last residue. The order of the fields is J gene, clone size, CDR3 length, D gene, V gene, CDR3 protein, CDR3 DNA. D genes are given only for firm matches. Clone sizes are given selectively: once, few, many, or a class where the clone is expanded.

j_gene: TRBJ1-1
abundance: .
len: 13
d_gene: .
v_gene: TRBV6-5
CDR3aa: CASSYSGGTEAFF
CDR3nt: TGTGCCAGCAGTTACTCGGGAGGGACTGAAGCTTTCTTT

j_gene: TRBJ1-4
abundance: .
len: 19
d_gene: TRBD1
v_gene: TRBV15
CDR3aa: CATSSLLQTGGVPREKLFF
CDR3nt: TGTGCCACCAGCAGCCTCCTGCAGACAGGGGGAGTTCCGAGGGAAAAACTGTTTTTT

j_gene: TRBJ2-7
abundance: once
len: 15
d_gene: TRBD1
v_gene: TRBV5-1
CDR3aa: CASSPRTGGPYEQYF
CDR3nt: TGCGCCAGCAGCCCGCGGACAGGGGGACCCTACGAGCAGTACTTC

j_gene: TRBJ2-7
abundance: .
len: 16
d_gene: TRBD1
v_gene: TRBV15
CDR3aa: CATSRGGTAKSYEQYF
CDR3nt: TGTGCCACCAGCAGAGGGGGGACAGCGAAGAGCTACGAGCAGTACTTC

j_gene: TRBJ2-2
abundance: .
len: 11
d_gene: .
v_gene: TRBV29-1
CDR3aa: CSADKTGELFF
CDR3nt: TGCAGCGCCGACAAGACCGGGGAGCTGTTTTTT

j_gene: TRBJ2-3
abundance: .
len: 16
d_gene: TRBD1
v_gene: TRBV5-1
CDR3aa: CASSLGGQGGTDTQYF
CDR3nt: TGCGCCAGCAGCTTGGGAGGACAGGGGGGCACAGATACGCAGTATTTT

j_gene: TRBJ1-1
abundance: .
len: 14
d_gene: .
v_gene: TRBV13
CDR3aa: CASSFSRGDTEAFF
CDR3nt: TGTGCCAGCAGCTTTAGCAGGGGCGACACTGAAGCTTTCTTT

j_gene: TRBJ2-1
abundance: .
len: 13
d_gene: .
v_gene: TRBV5-4
CDR3aa: CASSPGPGDEQFF
CDR3nt: TGTGCCAGCAGCCCCGGACCGGGAGATGAGCAGTTCTTC

j_gene: TRBJ2-7
abundance: once
len: 15
d_gene: .
v_gene: TRBV4-1
CDR3aa: CASSQNAGAPYEQYF
CDR3nt: TGCGCCAGCAGCCAAAATGCGGGGGCCCCCTACGAGCAGTACTTC

j_gene: TRBJ2-1
abundance: .
len: 16
d_gene: TRBD2
v_gene: TRBV10-3
CDR3aa: CAISGQGLGTYNEQFF
CDR3nt: TGTGCCATCAGTGGGCAGGGACTAGGAACGTACAATGAGCAGTTCTTC

j_gene: TRBJ2-7
abundance: .
len: 15
d_gene: TRBD2
v_gene: TRBV7-2
CDR3aa: CASSTASGGPYEQYF
CDR3nt: TGTGCCAGCAGCACCGCTAGCGGGGGCCCCTACGAGCAGTACTTC

j_gene: TRBJ2-5
abundance: few
len: 11
d_gene: .
v_gene: TRBV7-2
CDR3aa: CASSRIQTQYF
CDR3nt: TGTGCCAGCAGCCGTATCCAGACCCAGTACTTC

j_gene: TRBJ2-1
abundance: few
len: 15
d_gene: TRBD2
v_gene: TRBV11-3
CDR3aa: CASKLSSGGYNEQFF
CDR3nt: TGTGCCAGCAAGCTTTCTAGCGGGGGGTACAATGAGCAGTTCTTC

j_gene: TRBJ2-1
abundance: once
len: 14
d_gene: TRBD2
v_gene: TRBV5-6
CDR3aa: CASSLSGGPNEQFF
CDR3nt: TGTGCCAGCAGCTTGTCGGGGGGGCCAAATGAGCAGTTCTTC

j_gene: TRBJ1-2
abundance: .
len: 16
d_gene: .
v_gene: TRBV2
CDR3aa: CASTPLGGGTNYGYTF
CDR3nt: TGTGCCAGCACCCCCCTGGGGGGGGGCACTAACTATGGCTACACCTTC

j_gene: TRBJ1-5
abundance: .
len: 13
d_gene: .
v_gene: TRBV27
CDR3aa: CASSFGLGQPQHF
CDR3nt: TGTGCCAGCAGTTTTGGATTGGGTCAGCCCCAGCATTTT

j_gene: TRBJ2-6
abundance: .
len: 13
d_gene: .
v_gene: TRBV29-1
CDR3aa: CSVESHGANVLTF
CDR3nt: TGCAGCGTTGAGTCCCATGGGGCCAACGTCCTGACTTTC

j_gene: TRBJ1-2
abundance: .
len: 12
d_gene: .
v_gene: TRBV6-5
CDR3aa: CASKKEAGGYTF
CDR3nt: TGTGCCAGCAAGAAGGAGGCTGGGGGCTACACCTTC

j_gene: TRBJ2-7
abundance: .
len: 13
d_gene: .
v_gene: TRBV30
CDR3aa: CACKQGYSYEQYF
CDR3nt: TGTGCCTGCAAACAGGGCTACTCCTACGAGCAGTACTTC

j_gene: TRBJ2-6
abundance: .
len: 18
d_gene: .
v_gene: TRBV2
CDR3aa: CASSSPLGQPNGANVLTF
CDR3nt: TGTGCCAGCAGCTCCCCCCTAGGACAGCCTAATGGGGCCAACGTCCTGACTTTC

j_gene: TRBJ1-6
abundance: .
len: 12
d_gene: .
v_gene: TRBV21-1
CDR3aa: CASSNTSSPLHF
CDR3nt: TGTGCCAGCAGCAATACGAGTTCACCCCTCCACTTT

j_gene: TRBJ2-7
abundance: .
len: 14
d_gene: TRBD1
v_gene: TRBV30
CDR3aa: CAWSVGQGAYEQYF
CDR3nt: TGTGCCTGGAGTGTAGGACAGGGGGCCTACGAGCAGTACTTC

j_gene: TRBJ1-1
abundance: .
len: 11
d_gene: .
v_gene: TRBV20-1
CDR3aa: CSARGVPLAFF
CDR3nt: TGCAGTGCTAGAGGGGTTCCCTTGGCTTTCTTT

j_gene: TRBJ1-1
abundance: .
len: 14
d_gene: .
v_gene: TRBV5-1
CDR3aa: CASSFPGGNTEAFF
CDR3nt: TGCGCCAGCAGCTTTCCCGGGGGGAACACTGAAGCTTTCTTT

j_gene: TRBJ1-4
abundance: .
len: 14
d_gene: .
v_gene: TRBV2
CDR3aa: CASSESKGRNELFF
CDR3nt: TGTGCCAGCAGTGAATCGAAGGGAAGAAATGAACTGTTTTTT

j_gene: TRBJ2-3
abundance: few
len: 14
d_gene: .
v_gene: TRBV7-3
CDR3aa: CASSALGGTDTQYF
CDR3nt: TGTGCCAGCAGCGCGCTAGGTGGCACAGATACGCAGTATTTT

j_gene: TRBJ2-5
abundance: .
len: 14
d_gene: .
v_gene: TRBV5-1
CDR3aa: CASSLGGRRQTQYF
CDR3nt: TGCGCCAGCAGCTTGGGTGGCAGGCGGCAGACCCAGTACTTC

j_gene: TRBJ2-5
abundance: few
len: 14
d_gene: TRBD2
v_gene: TRBV11-3
CDR3aa: CASSSPSLAGGQYF
CDR3nt: TGTGCCAGCAGCTCACCATCACTAGCGGGGGGCCAGTACTTC

j_gene: TRBJ2-1
abundance: once
len: 16
d_gene: .
v_gene: TRBV27
CDR3aa: CASSSPTFSGRNEQFF
CDR3nt: TGTGCCAGCAGTTCCCCGACCTTCTCAGGTAGGAATGAGCAGTTCTTC

j_gene: TRBJ2-3
abundance: .
len: 16
d_gene: TRBD2
v_gene: TRBV7-2
CDR3aa: CASSLLGGGVTDTQYF
CDR3nt: TGTGCCAGCAGCTTATTAGGCGGGGGGGTCACAGATACGCAGTATTTT

j_gene: TRBJ2-1
abundance: .
len: 16
d_gene: .
v_gene: TRBV29-1
CDR3aa: CSVEDLDGGPYNEQFF
CDR3nt: TGCAGCGTTGAAGATCTTGATGGGGGGCCCTACAATGAGCAGTTCTTC

j_gene: TRBJ2-1
abundance: .
len: 17
d_gene: TRBD1
v_gene: TRBV19
CDR3aa: CASSIIRGQGAHHEQFF
CDR3nt: TGTGCCAGTAGTATAATAAGGGGGCAGGGGGCACATCATGAGCAGTTCTTC

j_gene: TRBJ1-5
abundance: once
len: 16
d_gene: .
v_gene: TRBV6-1
CDR3aa: CASSEAPNRGNQPQHF
CDR3nt: TGTGCCAGCAGTGAAGCCCCTAACAGGGGCAATCAGCCCCAGCATTTT

j_gene: TRBJ1-6
abundance: few
len: 18
d_gene: .
v_gene: TRBV27
CDR3aa: CASSTRVPTSSYNSPLHF
CDR3nt: TGTGCCAGCAGTACACGGGTCCCAACAAGCTCCTATAATTCACCCCTCCACTTT

j_gene: TRBJ1-2
abundance: .
len: 14
d_gene: .
v_gene: TRBV7-2
CDR3aa: CASSHRTRGLGYTF
CDR3nt: TGTGCCAGCAGCCACCGGACCAGAGGCCTAGGCTACACCTTC

j_gene: TRBJ2-1
abundance: .
len: 14
d_gene: .
v_gene: TRBV30
CDR3aa: CAGIHSPSYNEQFF
CDR3nt: TGTGCCGGGATCCACTCCCCCTCCTACAATGAGCAGTTCTTC

j_gene: TRBJ2-7
abundance: .
len: 14
d_gene: TRBD1
v_gene: TRBV30
CDR3aa: CAWSDPGQTGWQYF
CDR3nt: TGTGCCTGGAGCGACCCGGGACAGACCGGGTGGCAGTACTTC

j_gene: TRBJ1-2
abundance: .
len: 11
d_gene: .
v_gene: TRBV5-1
CDR3aa: CASSFDTALTF
CDR3nt: TGCGCCAGCAGCTTTGACACGGCCCTCACCTTC

j_gene: TRBJ1-2
abundance: .
len: 15
d_gene: TRBD1
v_gene: TRBV7-3
CDR3aa: CASRLTGGGNYGYTF
CDR3nt: TGTGCCAGCAGACTGACAGGGGGCGGAAACTATGGCTACACCTTC

j_gene: TRBJ2-1
abundance: few
len: 14
d_gene: TRBD1
v_gene: TRBV29-1
CDR3aa: CSIGTGSPYNEQFF
CDR3nt: TGCAGCATCGGGACAGGGAGCCCCTACAATGAGCAGTTCTTC

j_gene: TRBJ1-2
abundance: .
len: 14
d_gene: .
v_gene: TRBV5-1
CDR3aa: CASSLGFGDRGYTF
CDR3nt: TGCGCCAGCAGCTTGGGATTCGGGGACCGTGGCTACACCTTC

j_gene: TRBJ1-6
abundance: .
len: 13
d_gene: .
v_gene: TRBV30
CDR3aa: CARRDWENSPLHF
CDR3nt: TGTGCCCGACGAGACTGGGAGAATTCACCCCTCCACTTT

j_gene: TRBJ2-6
abundance: few
len: 18
d_gene: .
v_gene: TRBV5-1
CDR3aa: CASSLEGPTTPGANVLTF
CDR3nt: TGCGCCAGCAGCTTGGAGGGACCAACTACGCCTGGGGCCAACGTCCTGACTTTC

j_gene: TRBJ1-5
abundance: .
len: 15
d_gene: TRBD1
v_gene: TRBV6-6
CDR3aa: CASSYSGQKNQPQHF
CDR3nt: TGTGCCAGCAGTTACTCGGGACAGAAAAATCAGCCCCAGCATTTT

j_gene: TRBJ1-1
abundance: few
len: 14
d_gene: .
v_gene: TRBV30
CDR3aa: CAWSIGGTGTEAFF
CDR3nt: TGTGCCTGGAGTATAGGAGGGACGGGGACTGAAGCTTTCTTT

j_gene: TRBJ2-1
abundance: .
len: 16
d_gene: .
v_gene: TRBV5-1
CDR3aa: CASSFQGGAPYNEQFF
CDR3nt: TGCGCCAGCAGCTTCCAGGGGGGCGCCCCCTACAATGAGCAGTTCTTC

j_gene: TRBJ1-3
abundance: once
len: 15
d_gene: .
v_gene: TRBV13
CDR3aa: CASSLGSGSGNTIYF
CDR3nt: TGTGCCAGCAGCTTAGGTTCGGGGTCTGGAAACACCATATATTTT

j_gene: TRBJ2-7
abundance: .
len: 11
d_gene: .
v_gene: TRBV6-6
CDR3aa: CASSPSYEQYF
CDR3nt: TGTGCCAGCAGCCCCTCCTACGAGCAGTACTTC